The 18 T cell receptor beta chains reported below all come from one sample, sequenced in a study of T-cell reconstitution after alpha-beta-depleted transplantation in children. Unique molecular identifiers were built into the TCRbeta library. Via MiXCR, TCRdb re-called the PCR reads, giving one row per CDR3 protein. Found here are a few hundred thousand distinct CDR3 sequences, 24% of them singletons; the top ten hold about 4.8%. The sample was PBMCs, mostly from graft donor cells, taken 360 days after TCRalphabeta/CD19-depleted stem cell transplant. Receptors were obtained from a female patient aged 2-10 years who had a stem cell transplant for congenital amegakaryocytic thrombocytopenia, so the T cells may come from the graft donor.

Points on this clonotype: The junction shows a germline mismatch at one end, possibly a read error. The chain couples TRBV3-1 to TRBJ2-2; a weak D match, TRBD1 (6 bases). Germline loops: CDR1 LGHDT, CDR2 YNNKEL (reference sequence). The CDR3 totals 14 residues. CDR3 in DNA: TGTGCCAGCAGCCCAGTTAGGGGGACCGGCGAGCTGTTTTTT. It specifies CASSPVRGTGELFF.

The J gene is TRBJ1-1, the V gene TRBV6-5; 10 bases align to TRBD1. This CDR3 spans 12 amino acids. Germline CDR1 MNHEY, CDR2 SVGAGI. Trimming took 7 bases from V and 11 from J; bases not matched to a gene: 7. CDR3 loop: CASTVRQGAAFF. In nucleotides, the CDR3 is TGTGCCAGCACCGTGAGACAGGGGGCGGCTTTCTTT.

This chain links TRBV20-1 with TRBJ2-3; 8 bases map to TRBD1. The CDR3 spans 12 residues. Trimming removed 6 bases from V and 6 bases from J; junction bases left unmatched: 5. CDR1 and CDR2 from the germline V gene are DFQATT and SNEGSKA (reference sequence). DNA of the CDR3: TGCAGTGCGGGGGACAGGCGGGATACGCAGTATTTT. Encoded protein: CSAGDRRDTQYF.

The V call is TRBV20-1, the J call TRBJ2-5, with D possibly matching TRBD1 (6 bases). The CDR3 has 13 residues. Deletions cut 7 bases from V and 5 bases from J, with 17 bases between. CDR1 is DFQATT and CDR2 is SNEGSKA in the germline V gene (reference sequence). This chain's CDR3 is CSVATQGMETQYF. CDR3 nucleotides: TGCAGTGTAGCCACACAGGGCATGGAGACCCAGTACTTC.

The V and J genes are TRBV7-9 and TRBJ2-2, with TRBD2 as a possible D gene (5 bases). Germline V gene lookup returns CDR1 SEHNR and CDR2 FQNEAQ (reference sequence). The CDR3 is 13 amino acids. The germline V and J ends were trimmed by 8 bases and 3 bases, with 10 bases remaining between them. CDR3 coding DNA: TGTGCCAGCGCCCTGGGAGACACCGGGGAGCTGTTTTTT. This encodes CASALGDTGELFF.

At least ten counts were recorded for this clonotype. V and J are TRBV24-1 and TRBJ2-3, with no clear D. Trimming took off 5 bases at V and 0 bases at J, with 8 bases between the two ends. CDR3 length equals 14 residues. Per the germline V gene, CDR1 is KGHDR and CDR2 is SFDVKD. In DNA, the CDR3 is TGTGCCACCAGTGGGGTCATTAGCACAGATACGCAGTATTTT. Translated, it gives CATSGVISTDTQYF.

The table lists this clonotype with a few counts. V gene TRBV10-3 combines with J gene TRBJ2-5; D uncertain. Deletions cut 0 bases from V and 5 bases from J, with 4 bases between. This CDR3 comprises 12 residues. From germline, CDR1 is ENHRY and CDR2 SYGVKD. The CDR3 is CAISESQETQYF. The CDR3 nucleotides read TGTGCCATCAGTGAGTCCCAGGAGACCCAGTACTTC.

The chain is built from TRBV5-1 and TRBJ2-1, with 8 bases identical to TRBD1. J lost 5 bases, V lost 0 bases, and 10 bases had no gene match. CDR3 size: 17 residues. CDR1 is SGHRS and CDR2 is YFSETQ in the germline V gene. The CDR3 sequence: CASSLADAGQANNEQFF. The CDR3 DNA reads TGCGCCAGCAGCTTGGCCGATGCGGGACAGGCTAACAATGAGCAGTTCTTC.

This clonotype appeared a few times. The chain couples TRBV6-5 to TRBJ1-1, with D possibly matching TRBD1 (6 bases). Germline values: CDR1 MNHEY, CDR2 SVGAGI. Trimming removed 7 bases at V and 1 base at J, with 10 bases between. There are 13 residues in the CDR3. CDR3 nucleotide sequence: TGTGCCAGCATTAGACAGGCGAACACTGAAGCTTTCTTT. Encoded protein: CASIRQANTEAFF.

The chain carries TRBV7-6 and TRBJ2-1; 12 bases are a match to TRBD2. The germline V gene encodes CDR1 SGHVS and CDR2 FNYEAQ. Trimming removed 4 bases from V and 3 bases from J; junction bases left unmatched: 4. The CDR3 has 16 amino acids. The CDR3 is CASSWWTSGDYNEQFF. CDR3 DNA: TGTGCCAGCAGCTGGTGGACTAGCGGGGACTACAATGAGCAGTTCTTC.

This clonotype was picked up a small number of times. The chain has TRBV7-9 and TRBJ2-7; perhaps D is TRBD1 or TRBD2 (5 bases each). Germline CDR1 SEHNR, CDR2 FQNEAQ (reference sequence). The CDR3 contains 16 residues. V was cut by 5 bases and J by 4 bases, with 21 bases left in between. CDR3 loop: CASSLDGGSAPYEQYF. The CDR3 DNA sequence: TGTGCCAGCAGCCTCGATGGGGGTTCTGCGCCATACGAGCAGTACTTC.

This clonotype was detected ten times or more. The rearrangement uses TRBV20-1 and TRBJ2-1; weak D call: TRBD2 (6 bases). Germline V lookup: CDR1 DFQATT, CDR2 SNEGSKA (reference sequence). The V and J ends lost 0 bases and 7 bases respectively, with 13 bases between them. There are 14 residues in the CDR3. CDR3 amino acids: CSARDGTRGNEQFF. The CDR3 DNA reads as TGCAGTGCTAGAGATGGGACCCGGGGGAATGAGCAGTTCTTC.

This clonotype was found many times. For the CDR3, the DNA is TGTGCCAGCAGCCGAGACAACACTGAAGCTTTCTTT. Its protein is CASSRDNTEAFF. V and J are TRBV28 and TRBJ1-1; D is ambiguous. The CDR3 is 12 residues long. CDR1 is MDHEN and CDR2 is SYDVKM in the germline V gene. With 6 bases removed from V and 2 bases from J, the gap between germline ends came to 7 bases.

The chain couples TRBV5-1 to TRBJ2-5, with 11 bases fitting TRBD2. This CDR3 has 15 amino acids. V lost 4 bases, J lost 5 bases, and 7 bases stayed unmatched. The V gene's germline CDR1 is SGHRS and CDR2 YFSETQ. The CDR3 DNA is TGCGCCAGCAGCCAGACTAGCGGGACCCGGGAGACCCAGTACTTC. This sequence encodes CASSQTSGTRETQYF. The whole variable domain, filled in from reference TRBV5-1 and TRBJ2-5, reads KAGVTQTPRYLIKTRGQQVTLSCSPISGHRSVSWYQQTPGQGLQFLFEYFSETQRNKGNFPGRFSGRQFSNSRSEMNVSTLELGDSALYLCASSQTSGTRETQYFGPGTRLLVL.

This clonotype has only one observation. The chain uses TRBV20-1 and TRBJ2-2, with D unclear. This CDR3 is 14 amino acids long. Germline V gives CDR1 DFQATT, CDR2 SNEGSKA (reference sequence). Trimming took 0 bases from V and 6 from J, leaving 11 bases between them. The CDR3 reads CSARDRGGPGELFF. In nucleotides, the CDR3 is TGCAGTGCTAGAGATAGAGGCGGACCCGGGGAGCTGTTTTTT.

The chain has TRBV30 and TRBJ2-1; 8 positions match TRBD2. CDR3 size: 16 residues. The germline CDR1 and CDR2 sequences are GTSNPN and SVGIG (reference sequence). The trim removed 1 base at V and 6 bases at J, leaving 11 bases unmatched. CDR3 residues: CAWSDSPGTRVNEQFF. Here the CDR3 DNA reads TGTGCCTGGAGTGACTCCCCCGGGACTAGAGTCAATGAGCAGTTCTTC.

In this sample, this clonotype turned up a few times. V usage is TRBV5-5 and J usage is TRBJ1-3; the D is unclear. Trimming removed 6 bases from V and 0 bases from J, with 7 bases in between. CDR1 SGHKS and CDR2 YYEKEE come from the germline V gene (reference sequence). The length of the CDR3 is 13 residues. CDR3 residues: CASKLSSGNTIYF. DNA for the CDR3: TGTGCCAGCAAACTGAGCTCTGGAAACACCATATATTTT.

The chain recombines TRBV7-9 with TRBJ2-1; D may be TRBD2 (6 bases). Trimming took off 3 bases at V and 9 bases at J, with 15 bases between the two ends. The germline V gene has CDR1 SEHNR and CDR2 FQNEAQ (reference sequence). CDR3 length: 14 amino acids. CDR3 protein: CASSLWRESGEQFF. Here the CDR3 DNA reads TGTGCCAGCAGCTTGTGGCGGGAATCGGGTGAGCAGTTCTTC.